This T cell receptor (beta chain) originates from a study of blood T cell repertoires in COVID-19. On the study more broadly: PBMCs, B-cell-depleted T cells, or T cells provided the cDNA or gDNA that made up the material.

In the source study's methods: Amplifying reference gene primers gave estimates of nucleated cell counts. Generated by immunoSEQ multiplex PCR, the TCRdb table keeps only in-frame clones and is missing some. That table is the source of V, J and clone size, and D and trimming were worked out from the DNA. The sample includes roughly 82,000 clones, roughly 88% of them seen just once. The CDR3 sequence is 15 residues long. V lost 0 bases, J lost 4 bases, and 12 bases lay in between. Germline CDR1 reads MNHEY; CDR2 reads SVGAGI. This chain links TRBV6-5 with TRBJ1-2; no clear D. What was sequenced was peripheral blood. The sequence derives from a woman in her fifties or sixties in a cohort sampled during active COVID-19. The chain's CDR3 is CASSYSTGIGYGYTF. The CDR3 DNA is TGTGCCAGCAGTTACTCGACGGGAATAGGCTATGGCTACACCTTC.